Reported below is one TCR beta chain. The antigen is not known. The data were taken from a study of cytomegalovirus exposure and HLA in healthy donors. Study-wide background: From HLA-typed donors, an early data release held around 80 million unique TCRs. General study points: Sequencing artifact likely explains a cluster of highly shared sequence variants.

The ends were cut back, 0 bases at V and 5 bases at J, with 13 bases in the middle. Germline CDR1 and CDR2: SGHDN and FVKESK. The CDR3 contains 15 residues. Primers: 60 Vbeta forward and 13 Jbeta reverse. Clones were read by immunoSEQ multiplex PCR, and TCRdb kept only the in-frame ones, dropping some. This sample has about 82,000 clones, with 70% to 85% found just once. The chain carries TRBV14 and TRBJ1-1; D possibly corresponds to TRBD1 (5 bases). Sequenced material: PBMCs. The sequence came from a human donor in good health. The CDR3 coding sequence is TGTGCCAGCAGCCAAGACGGGCCAGGGATTACTGAAGCTTTCTTT. It translates to CASSQDGPGITEAFF.